This entry describes one T cell receptor (beta chain). Its specificity is unknown. These data are taken from a study of shared clonotypes between healthy human individuals. Notes on the study in general: Specimens sampled were limited to blood, with tissue repertoires likely differing. Clonotype sharing among donors was expected to depend on sequencing depth.

TCRdb keeps only in-frame clones here, not all; method: immunoSEQ multiplex PCR. The sample gives about 2 million clones, roughly 94% of which show up once; more than 0.1% is in the top ten. The V end was cut by 4 bases, the J end by 4 bases, with 15 bases between. The CDR3 length is 15 residues. Germline lookup yields CDR1 SGHRS and CDR2 YFSETQ. The sample taken for sequencing was naive CD4+ T cells sorted from blood. Specified subset: CD45RA+ positively selected. This chain connects TRBV5-1 to TRBJ1-5, with a tentative D call TRBD1 (6 bases). The source of this sequence is a man aged 18 to 35 in good health. Written as DNA, the CDR3 is TGCGCCAGCAGCCCGGGCAGGGGTTTGAATCAGCCCCAGCATTTT. Its protein is CASSPGRGLNQPQHF.